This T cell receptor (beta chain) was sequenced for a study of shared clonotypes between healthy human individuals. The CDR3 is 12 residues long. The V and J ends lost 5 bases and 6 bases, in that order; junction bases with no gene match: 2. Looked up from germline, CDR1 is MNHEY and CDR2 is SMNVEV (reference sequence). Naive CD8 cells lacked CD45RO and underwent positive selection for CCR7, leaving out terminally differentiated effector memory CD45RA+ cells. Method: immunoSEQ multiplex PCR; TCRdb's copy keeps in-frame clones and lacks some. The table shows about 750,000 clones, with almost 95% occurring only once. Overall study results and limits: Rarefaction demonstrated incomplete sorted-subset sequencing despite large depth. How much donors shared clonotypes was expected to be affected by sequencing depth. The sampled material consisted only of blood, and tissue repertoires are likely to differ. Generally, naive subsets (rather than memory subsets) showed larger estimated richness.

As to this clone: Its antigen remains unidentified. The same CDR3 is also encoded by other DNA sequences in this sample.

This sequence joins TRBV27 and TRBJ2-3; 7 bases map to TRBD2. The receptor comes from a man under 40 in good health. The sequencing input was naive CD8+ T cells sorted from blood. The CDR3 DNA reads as TGTGCCAGCAGTCTGGGGGGGGATACGCAGTATTTT. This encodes CASSLGGDTQYF.